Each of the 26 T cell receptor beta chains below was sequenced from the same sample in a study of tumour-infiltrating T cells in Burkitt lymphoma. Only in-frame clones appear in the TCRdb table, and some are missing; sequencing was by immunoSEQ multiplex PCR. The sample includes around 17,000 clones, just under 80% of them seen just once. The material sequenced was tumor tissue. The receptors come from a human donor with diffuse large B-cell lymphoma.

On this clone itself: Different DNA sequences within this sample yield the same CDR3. The CDR3 spells CATSITRGNQPQHF. As DNA, the CDR3 is TGTGCCACCAGCATTACTAGGGGAAATCAGCCCCAGCATTTT. This sequence joins TRBV15 and TRBJ1-5; D is possibly TRBD1 (5 bases). The CDR3 runs 14 residues. Germline assignment: CDR1 LNHNV and CDR2 YYDKDF (reference sequence). V lost 4 bases and J 4 bases, leaving 11 bases between the germline ends.

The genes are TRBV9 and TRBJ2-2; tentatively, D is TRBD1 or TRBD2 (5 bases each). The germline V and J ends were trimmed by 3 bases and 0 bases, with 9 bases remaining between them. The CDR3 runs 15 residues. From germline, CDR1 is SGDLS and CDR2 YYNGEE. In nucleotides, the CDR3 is TGTGCCAGCAGCGAGGAGGACACGAACACCGGGGAGCTGTTTTTT. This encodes CASSEEDTNTGELFF. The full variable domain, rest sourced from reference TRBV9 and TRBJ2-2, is DSGVTQTPKHLITATGQRVTLRCSPRSGDLSVYWYQQSLDQGLQFLIQYYNGEERAKGNILERFSAQQFPDLHSELNLSSLELGDSALYFCASSEEDTNTGELFFGEGSRLTVL.

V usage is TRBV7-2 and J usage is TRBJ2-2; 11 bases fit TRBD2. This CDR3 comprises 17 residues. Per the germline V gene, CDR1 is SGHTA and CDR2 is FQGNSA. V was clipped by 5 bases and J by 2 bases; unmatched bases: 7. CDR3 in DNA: TGTGCCAGCAGCCTCAGACTAGCGGGAACCAACACCGGGGAGCTGTTTTTT. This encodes CASSLRLAGTNTGELFF.

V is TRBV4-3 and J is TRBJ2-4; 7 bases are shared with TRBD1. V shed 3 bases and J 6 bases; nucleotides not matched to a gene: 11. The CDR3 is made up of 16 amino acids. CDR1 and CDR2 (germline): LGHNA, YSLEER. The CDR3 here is CASSQIGATGANIQYF. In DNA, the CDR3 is TGCGCCAGCAGCCAGATAGGAGCTACAGGGGCAAACATTCAGTACTTC.

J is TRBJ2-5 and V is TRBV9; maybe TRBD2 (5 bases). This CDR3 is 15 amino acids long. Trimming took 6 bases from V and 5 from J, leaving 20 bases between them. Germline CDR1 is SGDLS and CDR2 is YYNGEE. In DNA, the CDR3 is TGTGCCAGCACCCGTAGGTCAGGAGAGGGCGAGACCCAGTACTTC. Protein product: CASTRRSGEGETQYF. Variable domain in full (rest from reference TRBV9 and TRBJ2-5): DSGVTQTPKHLITATGQRVTLRCSPRSGDLSVYWYQQSLDQGLQFLIQYYNGEERAKGNILERFSAQQFPDLHSELNLSSLELGDSALYFCASTRRSGEGETQYFGPGTRLLVL.

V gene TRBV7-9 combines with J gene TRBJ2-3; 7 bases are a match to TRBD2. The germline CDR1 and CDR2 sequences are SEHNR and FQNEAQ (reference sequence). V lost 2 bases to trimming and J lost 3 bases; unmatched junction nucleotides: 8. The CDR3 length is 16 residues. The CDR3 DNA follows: TGTGCCAGCAGCTTATGGAGCGGGGAAGGAACAGATACGCAGTATTTT. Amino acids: CASSLWSGEGTDTQYF.

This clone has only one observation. The CDR3 sequence is CASSLMGNGALNTEAFF. DNA of the CDR3: TGTGCCAGCAGCTTAATGGGAAATGGGGCTTTGAACACTGAAGCTTTCTTT. The chain joins TRBV7-6 to TRBJ1-1; perhaps TRBD1 as D (5 bases). Looked up from germline, CDR1 is SGHVS and CDR2 is FNYEAQ. Trimming shortened V by 2 bases and J by 0 bases, and 16 bases separated the two germline ends. This CDR3 has 17 residues.

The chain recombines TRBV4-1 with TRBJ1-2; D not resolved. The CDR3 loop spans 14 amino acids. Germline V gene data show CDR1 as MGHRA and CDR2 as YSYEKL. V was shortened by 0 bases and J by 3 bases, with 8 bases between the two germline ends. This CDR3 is CASSQELGYYGYTF. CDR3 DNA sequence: TGCGCCAGCAGCCAAGAACTGGGATACTATGGCTACACCTTC.

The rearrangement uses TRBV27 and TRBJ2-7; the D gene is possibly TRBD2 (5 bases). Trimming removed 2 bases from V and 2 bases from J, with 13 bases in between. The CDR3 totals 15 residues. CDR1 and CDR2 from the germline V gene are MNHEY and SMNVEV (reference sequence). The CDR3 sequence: CASSLVRAETYEQYF. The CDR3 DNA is TGTGCCAGCAGTTTAGTTCGAGCGGAGACCTACGAGCAGTACTTC.

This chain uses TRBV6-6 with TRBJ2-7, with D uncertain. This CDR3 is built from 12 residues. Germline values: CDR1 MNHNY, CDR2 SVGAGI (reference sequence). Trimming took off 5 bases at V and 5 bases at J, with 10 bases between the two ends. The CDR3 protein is CASSNPWDEQYF. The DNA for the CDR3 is TGTGCCAGCAGTAACCCATGGGACGAGCAGTACTTC.

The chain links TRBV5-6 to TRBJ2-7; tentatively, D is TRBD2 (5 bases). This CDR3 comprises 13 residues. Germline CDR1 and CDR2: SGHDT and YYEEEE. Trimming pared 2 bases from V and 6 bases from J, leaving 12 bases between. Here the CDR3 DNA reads TGTGCCAGCAGCTTCGGGCGGGCGACCGAGCAGTACTTC. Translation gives CASSFGRATEQYF.

DNA for the CDR3: TGTGCCAGCAGCGGGGATACAGGGGGTAATTCACCCCTCCACTTT. Residues: CASSGDTGGNSPLHF. This sequence joins TRBV5-6 and TRBJ1-6; 8 nucleotides agree with TRBD1. This CDR3 spans 15 amino acids. Trimming took 4 bases from V and 6 from J; bases not matched to a gene: 6. Per germline, CDR1 SGHDT and CDR2 YYEEEE.

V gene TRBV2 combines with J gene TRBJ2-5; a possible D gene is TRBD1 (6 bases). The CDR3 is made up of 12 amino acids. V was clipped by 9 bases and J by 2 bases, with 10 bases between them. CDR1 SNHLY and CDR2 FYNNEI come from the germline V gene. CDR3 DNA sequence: TGTGCCAGTATGGGACAACAAGAGACCCAGTACTTC. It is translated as CASMGQQETQYF.

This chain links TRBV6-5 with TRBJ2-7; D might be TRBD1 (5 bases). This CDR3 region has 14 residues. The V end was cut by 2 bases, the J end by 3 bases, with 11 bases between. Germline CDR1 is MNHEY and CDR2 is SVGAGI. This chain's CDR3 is CASSYETDFYEQYF. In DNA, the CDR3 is TGTGCCAGCAGTTACGAGACAGATTTCTACGAGCAGTACTTC.

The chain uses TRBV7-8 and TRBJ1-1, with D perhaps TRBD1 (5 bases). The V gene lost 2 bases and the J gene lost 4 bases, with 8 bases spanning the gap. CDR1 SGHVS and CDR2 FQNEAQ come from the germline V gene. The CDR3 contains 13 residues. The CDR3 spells CASSLSGPTEAFF. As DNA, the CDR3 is TGTGCCAGCAGCTTATCGGGACCCACTGAAGCTTTCTTT.

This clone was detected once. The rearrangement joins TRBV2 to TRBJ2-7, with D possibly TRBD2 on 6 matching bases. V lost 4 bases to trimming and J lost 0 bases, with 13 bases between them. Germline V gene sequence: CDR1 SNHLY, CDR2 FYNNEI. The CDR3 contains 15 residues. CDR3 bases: TGTGCCAGCAGTGGCCAGGGACTTAGCTCCTACGAGCAGTACTTC. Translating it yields CASSGQGLSSYEQYF.

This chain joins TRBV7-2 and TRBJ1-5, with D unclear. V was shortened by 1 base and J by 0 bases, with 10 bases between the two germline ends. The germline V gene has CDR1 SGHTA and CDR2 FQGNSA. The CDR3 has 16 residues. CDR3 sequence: CASSLDSLYSNQPQHF. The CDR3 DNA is TGTGCCAGCAGCTTAGACAGTCTATATAGCAATCAGCCCCAGCATTTT.

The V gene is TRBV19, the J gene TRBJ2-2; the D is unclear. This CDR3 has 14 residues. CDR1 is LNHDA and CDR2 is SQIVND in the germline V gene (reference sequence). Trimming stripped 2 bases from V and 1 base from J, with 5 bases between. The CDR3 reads CASSISRNTGELFF. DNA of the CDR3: TGTGCCAGTAGTATAAGCAGGAACACCGGGGAGCTGTTTTTT.

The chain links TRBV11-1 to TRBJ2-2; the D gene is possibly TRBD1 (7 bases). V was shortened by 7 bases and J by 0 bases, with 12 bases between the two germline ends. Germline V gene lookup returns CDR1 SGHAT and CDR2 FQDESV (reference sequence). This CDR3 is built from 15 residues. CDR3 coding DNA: TGTGCCAGCACTCGGGGGACAGCGAACACCGGGGAGCTGTTTTTT. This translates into CASTRGTANTGELFF.

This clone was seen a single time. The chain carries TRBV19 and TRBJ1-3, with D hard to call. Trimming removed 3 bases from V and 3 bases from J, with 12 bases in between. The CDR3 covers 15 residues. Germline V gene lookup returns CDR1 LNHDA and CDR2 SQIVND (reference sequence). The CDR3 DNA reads TGTGCCAGTAGTATCCGGGCAATGAGTGGAAACACCATATATTTT. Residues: CASSIRAMSGNTIYF.

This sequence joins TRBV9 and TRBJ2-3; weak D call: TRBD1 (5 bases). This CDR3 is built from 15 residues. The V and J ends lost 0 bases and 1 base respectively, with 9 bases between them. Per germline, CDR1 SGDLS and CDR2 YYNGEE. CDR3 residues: CASSVGVTGTDTQYF. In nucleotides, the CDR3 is TGTGCCAGCAGCGTAGGAGTGACAGGCACAGATACGCAGTATTTT.

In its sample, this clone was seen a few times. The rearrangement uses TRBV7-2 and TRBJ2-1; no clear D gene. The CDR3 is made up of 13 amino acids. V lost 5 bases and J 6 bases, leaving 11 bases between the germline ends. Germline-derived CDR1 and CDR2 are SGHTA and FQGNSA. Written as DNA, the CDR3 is TGTGCCAGCAGCAGTAGGGTAGGCAATGAGCAGTTCTTC. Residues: CASSSRVGNEQFF.

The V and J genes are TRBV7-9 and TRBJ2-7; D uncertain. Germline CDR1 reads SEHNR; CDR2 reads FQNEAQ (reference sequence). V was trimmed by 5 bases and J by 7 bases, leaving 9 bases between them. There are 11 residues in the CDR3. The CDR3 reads CASSGFLEQYF. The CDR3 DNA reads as TGTGCCAGCAGCGGATTTCTGGAGCAGTACTTC. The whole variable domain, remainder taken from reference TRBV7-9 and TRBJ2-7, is DTGVSQNPRHKITKRGQNVTFRCDPISEHNRLYWYRQTLGQGPEFLTYFQNEAQLEKSRLLSDRFSAERPKGSFSTLEIQRTEQGDSAMYLCASSGFLEQYFGPGTRLTVT.

The CDR3 protein is CASSAQGNTEAFF. The CDR3 DNA follows: TGTGCCAGCAGCGCTCAGGGGAACACTGAAGCTTTCTTT. This chain connects TRBV9 to TRBJ1-1, with a weak D call TRBD1 (5 bases). This CDR3 is 13 amino acids long. In germline, CDR1 is SGDLS, CDR2 YYNGEE. V was shortened by 3 bases and J by 1 base, with 7 bases between the two germline ends.

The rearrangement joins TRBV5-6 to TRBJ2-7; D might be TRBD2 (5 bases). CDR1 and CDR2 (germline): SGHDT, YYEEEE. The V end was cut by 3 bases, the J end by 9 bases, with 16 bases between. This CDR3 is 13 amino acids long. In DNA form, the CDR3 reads TGTGCCAGCAGCTACGACCAGAGAGGAGGGCAGTACTTC. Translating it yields CASSYDQRGGQYF. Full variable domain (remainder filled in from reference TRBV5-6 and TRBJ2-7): DAGVTQSPTHLIKTRGQQVTLRCSPKSGHDTVSWYQQALGQGPQFIFQYYEEEERQRGNFPDRFSGHQFPNYSSELNVNALLLGDSALYLCASSYDQRGGQYFGPGTRLTVT.

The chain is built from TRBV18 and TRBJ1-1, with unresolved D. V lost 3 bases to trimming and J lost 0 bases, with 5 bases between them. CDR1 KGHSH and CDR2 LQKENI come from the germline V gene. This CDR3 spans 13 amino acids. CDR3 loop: CASSPSMNTEAFF. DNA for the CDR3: TGTGCCAGCTCACCTTCTATGAACACTGAAGCTTTCTTT.